The 10 T cell receptor beta chains in this list originate from one sample, sequenced in a study of radiation and T cells in renal cell carcinoma (dated by TCRdb to the early 2020s). The sample's time point, from its label and the paper: blood 4 weeks post-SBRT, at nephrectomy. The sample's treatment or condition label is to be understood as: 15 Gy SBRT to primary tumor, nephrectomy 4 weeks later. Libraries came from the immunoSEQ multiplex PCR assay. TCRdb provides this immuneACCESS table in a form limited to in-frame rearrangements. Some clones are lacking; in checked studies, under half of them reflect an unresolved V gene, and why the rest are absent is not known. In this sample the table shows around 77,000 clones, around four fifths of which occur a single time. 2.4% of the sample lies in the top ten. The sample here was blood, taken from a patient whose treatment included radiotherapy and nephrectomy. All receptors come from a woman aged 55-70 years with renal cell carcinoma.

This clone was recorded only once. The rearrangement joins TRBV27 to TRBJ2-5, with 7 bases aligning to TRBD1. Judging by the DNA end, TRBJ2-7 fits better; the J call may be wrong. There are 15 residues in the CDR3. CDR1 and CDR2 from the germline V gene are MNHEY and SMNVEV (reference sequence). The DNA of the CDR3 is TGTGCCAGCAGTCCCGCGGACAGGCCCTACTACGAGCAGTACTTC. This codes for CASSPADRPYYEQYF.

The V and J genes are TRBV5-1 and TRBJ1-5; D unresolved. Germline assignment: CDR1 SGHRS and CDR2 YFSETQ. The ends were cut back, 2 bases at V and 4 bases at J, with 7 bases in the middle. This CDR3 comprises 13 residues. CDR3 in amino acids: CASSFAGNQPQHF. The CDR3 nucleotides read TGCGCCAGCAGCTTTGCGGGGAATCAGCCCCAGCATTTT.

As regards this clone: Other DNA sequences from this sample encode an identical CDR3 as well. The chain uses TRBV5-1 and TRBJ2-7; TRBD2 might be the D (7 bases). Trimming shortened V by 1 base and J by 2 bases, and 13 bases separated the two germline ends. Germline values: CDR1 SGHRS, CDR2 YFSETQ. This CDR3 region has 15 residues. The CDR3 bases are TGCGCCAGCAGCTTGAGGGGGGGGTCCGCCTACGAGCAGTACTTC. This encodes CASSLRGGSAYEQYF.

The chain links TRBV5-4 to TRBJ2-2; D remains unclear. Germline lookup yields CDR1 SGHNT and CDR2 YYREEE (reference sequence). The CDR3 loop spans 15 amino acids. The V gene lost 0 bases and the J gene lost 3 bases, with 9 bases spanning the gap. Written as DNA, the CDR3 is TGTGCCAGCAGCTTGGGGACCTCTGACACCGGGGAGCTGTTTTTT. It encodes CASSLGTSDTGELFF. The full variable domain, rest sourced from reference TRBV5-4 and TRBJ2-2, is ETGVTQSPTHLIKTRGQQVTLRCSSQSGHNTVSWYQQALGQGPQFIFQYYREEENGRGNFPPRFSGLQFPNYSSELNVNALELDDSALYLCASSLGTSDTGELFFGEGSRLTVL.

The chain joins TRBV4-1 to TRBJ2-7; TRBD1 aligns across 12 bases. Trimming at V came to 0 bases and at J to 4 bases, leaving 7 bases not matched to a gene. The CDR3 is 17 residues long. Germline CDR1 and CDR2: MGHRA and YSYEKL. The CDR3 loop is CASSQEPGQGAMYEQYF. The CDR3 DNA follows: TGCGCCAGCAGCCAAGAACCGGGACAGGGGGCCATGTACGAGCAGTACTTC.

The chain couples TRBV6-1 to TRBJ2-7, with D possibly TRBD1 on 5 matching bases. Deletions cut 1 base from V and 3 bases from J, with 10 bases between. CDR1 and CDR2 from the germline V gene are MNHNS and SASEGT. This CDR3 region has 14 residues. CDR3 sequence (DNA): TGTGCCAGCAGTGAAGACAGGTGGGGCTACGAGCAGTACTTC. This translates into CASSEDRWGYEQYF.

The chain uses TRBV5-1 and TRBJ2-7; a weak D match, TRBD2 (5 bases). This CDR3 has 13 amino acids. Germline CDR1 reads SGHRS; CDR2 reads YFSETQ. Trimming left V 0 bases short and J 5 bases short, with 9 bases between. In DNA form, the CDR3 reads TGCGCCAGCAGCTTGGCCGGAGGTCACGAGCAGTACTTC. It codes for CASSLAGGHEQYF.

This rearrangement joins TRBV6-1 to TRBJ2-5; D unresolved. The V end lost 1 base, the J end lost 7 bases, and 16 bases lay between the germline ends. Looked up from germline, CDR1 is MNHNS and CDR2 is SASEGT. The CDR3 contains 15 residues. The CDR3 DNA follows: TGTGCCAGCAGTGAAGTGAACAGTGAGTGGTTGACCCAGTACTTC. This gives the protein CASSEVNSEWLTQYF.

J is TRBJ2-5 and V is TRBV5-8; 8 bases are shared with TRBD1. The CDR3 covers 16 residues. Losses at the gene ends were 3 bases for V and 2 bases for J; bases not matched to a gene: 9. Germline assignment: CDR1 SGHTS and CDR2 YDEGEE. The CDR3 coding sequence is TGTGCCAGCAGCTCAGACAGGGGTATGGAGCAAGAGACCCAGTACTTC. Residues: CASSSDRGMEQETQYF.

The chain joins TRBV7-2 to TRBJ2-5, with D possibly being TRBD2 (7 bases). This CDR3 region has 16 residues. Deletions cut 0 bases from V and 2 bases from J, with 13 bases between. Per germline, CDR1 SGHTA and CDR2 FQGNSA. CDR3 DNA sequence: TGTGCCAGCAGCTTAGCGGGCGGGGGCCTACAAGAGACCCAGTACTTC. Translated: CASSLAGGGLQETQYF. The whole variable domain, filled in from reference TRBV7-2 and TRBJ2-5, reads GAGVSQSPSNKVTEKGKDVELRCDPISGHTALYWYRQSLGQGLEFLIYFQGNSAPDKSGLPSDRFSAERTGGSVSTLTIQRTQQEDSAVYLCASSLAGGGLQETQYFGPGTRLLVL.